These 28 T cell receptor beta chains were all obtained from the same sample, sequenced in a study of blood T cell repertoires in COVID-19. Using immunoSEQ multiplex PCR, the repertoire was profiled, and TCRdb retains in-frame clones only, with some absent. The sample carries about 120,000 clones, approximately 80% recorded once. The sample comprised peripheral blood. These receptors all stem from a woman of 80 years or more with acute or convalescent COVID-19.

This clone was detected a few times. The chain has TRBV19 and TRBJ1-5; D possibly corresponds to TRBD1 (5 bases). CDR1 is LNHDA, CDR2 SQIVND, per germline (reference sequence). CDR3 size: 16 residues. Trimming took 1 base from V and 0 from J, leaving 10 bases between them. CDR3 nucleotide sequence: TGTGCCAGTAGTATAGGGCCAGGGCCTAGCAATCAGCCCCAGCATTTT. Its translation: CASSIGPGPSNQPQHF.

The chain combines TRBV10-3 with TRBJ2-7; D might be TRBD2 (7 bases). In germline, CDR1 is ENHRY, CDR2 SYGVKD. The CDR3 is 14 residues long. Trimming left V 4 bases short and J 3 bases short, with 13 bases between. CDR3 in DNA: TGTGCCATCAGTGGGGGGAGGGGGGACTACGAGCAGTACTTC. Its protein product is CAISGGRGDYEQYF.

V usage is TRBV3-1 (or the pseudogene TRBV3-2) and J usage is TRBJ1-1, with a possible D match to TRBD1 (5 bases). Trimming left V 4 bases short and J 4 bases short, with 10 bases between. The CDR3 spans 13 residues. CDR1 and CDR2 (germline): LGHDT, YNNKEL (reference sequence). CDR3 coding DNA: TGTGCCAGCAGCCGCGGAGGGACCACTGAAGCTTTCTTT. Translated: CASSRGGTTEAFF.

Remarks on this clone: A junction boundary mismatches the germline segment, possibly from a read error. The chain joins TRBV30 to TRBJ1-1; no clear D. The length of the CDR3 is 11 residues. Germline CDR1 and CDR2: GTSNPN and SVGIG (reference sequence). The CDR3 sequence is CAWRAPGSAIF. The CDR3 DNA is TGTGCCTGGAGAGCCCCAGGTTCGGCCATCTTT.

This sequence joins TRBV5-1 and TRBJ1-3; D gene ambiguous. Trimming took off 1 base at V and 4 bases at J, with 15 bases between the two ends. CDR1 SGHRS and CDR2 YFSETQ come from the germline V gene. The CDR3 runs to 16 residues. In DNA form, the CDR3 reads TGCGCCAGCAGCTTGCCCCTTGAGGGTTCCGGAAACACCATATATTTT. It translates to CASSLPLEGSGNTIYF.

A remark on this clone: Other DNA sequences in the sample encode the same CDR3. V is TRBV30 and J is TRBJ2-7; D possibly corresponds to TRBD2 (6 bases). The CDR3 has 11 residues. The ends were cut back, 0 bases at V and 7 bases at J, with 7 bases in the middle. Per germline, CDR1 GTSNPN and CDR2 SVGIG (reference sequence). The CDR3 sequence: CAWSVGGEQYF. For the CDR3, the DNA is TGTGCCTGGAGTGTGGGGGGAGAGCAGTACTTC.

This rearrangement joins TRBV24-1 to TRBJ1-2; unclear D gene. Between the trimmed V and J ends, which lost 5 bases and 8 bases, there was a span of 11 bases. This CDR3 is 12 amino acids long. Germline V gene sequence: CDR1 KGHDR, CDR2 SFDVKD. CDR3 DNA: TGTGCCACCAGTGGCGGGGTAGAAGGCTACACCTTC. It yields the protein CATSGGVEGYTF.

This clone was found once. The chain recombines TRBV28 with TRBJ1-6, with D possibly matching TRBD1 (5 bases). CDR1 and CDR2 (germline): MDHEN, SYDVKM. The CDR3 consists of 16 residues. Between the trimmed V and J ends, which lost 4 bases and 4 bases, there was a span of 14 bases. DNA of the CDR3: TGTGCCAGCAGTTCCGCTGGGGCCGTTTATAATTCACCCCTCCACTTT. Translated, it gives CASSSAGAVYNSPLHF.

CDR3: CASSSEVTDTQYF. In DNA form, the CDR3 reads TGTGCCAGCAGCTCGGAGGTCACAGATACGCAGTATTTT. V gene TRBV7-2 combines with J gene TRBJ2-3, with a weak D call TRBD2 (5 bases). The CDR3 covers 13 residues. V lost 4 bases and J lost 2, with 7 bases in between. Germline V gives CDR1 SGHTA, CDR2 FQGNSA.

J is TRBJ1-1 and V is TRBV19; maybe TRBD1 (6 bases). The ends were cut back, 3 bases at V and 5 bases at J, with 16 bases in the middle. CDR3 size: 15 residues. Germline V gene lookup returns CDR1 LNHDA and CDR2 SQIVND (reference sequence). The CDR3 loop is CASSIVHKGGTEAFF. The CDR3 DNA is TGTGCCAGTAGTATCGTACATAAGGGGGGGACTGAAGCTTTCTTT.

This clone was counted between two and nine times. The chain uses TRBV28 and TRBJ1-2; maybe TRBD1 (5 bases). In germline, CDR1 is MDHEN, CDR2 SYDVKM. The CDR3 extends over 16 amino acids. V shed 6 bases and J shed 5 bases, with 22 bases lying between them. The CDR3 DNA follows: TGTGCCAGCAGACCAGAAGGGGCCAGTTGGGCTTATGGCTACACCTTC. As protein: CASRPEGASWAYGYTF.

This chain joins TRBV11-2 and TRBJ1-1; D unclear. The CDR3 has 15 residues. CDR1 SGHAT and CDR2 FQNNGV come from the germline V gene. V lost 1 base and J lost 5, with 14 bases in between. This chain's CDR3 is CASSLGRAVGTEAFF. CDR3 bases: TGTGCCAGCAGCTTAGGGCGTGCGGTAGGTACTGAAGCTTTCTTT.

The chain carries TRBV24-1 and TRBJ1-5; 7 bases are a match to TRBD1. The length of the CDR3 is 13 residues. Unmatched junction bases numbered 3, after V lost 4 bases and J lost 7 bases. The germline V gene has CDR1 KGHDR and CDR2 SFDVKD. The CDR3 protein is CATSEQGWQPQHF. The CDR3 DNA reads TGTGCCACCAGTGAACAGGGGTGGCAGCCCCAGCATTTT.

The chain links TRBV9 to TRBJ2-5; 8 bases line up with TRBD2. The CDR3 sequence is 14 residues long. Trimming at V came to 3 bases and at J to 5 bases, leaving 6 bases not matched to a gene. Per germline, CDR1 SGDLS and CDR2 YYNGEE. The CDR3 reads CASSDGGASETQYF. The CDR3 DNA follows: TGTGCCAGCAGCGACGGGGGGGCCAGTGAGACCCAGTACTTC. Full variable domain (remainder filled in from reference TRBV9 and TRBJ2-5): DSGVTQTPKHLITATGQRVTLRCSPRSGDLSVYWYQQSLDQGLQFLIQYYNGEERAKGNILERFSAQQFPDLHSELNLSSLELGDSALYFCASSDGGASETQYFGPGTRLLVL.

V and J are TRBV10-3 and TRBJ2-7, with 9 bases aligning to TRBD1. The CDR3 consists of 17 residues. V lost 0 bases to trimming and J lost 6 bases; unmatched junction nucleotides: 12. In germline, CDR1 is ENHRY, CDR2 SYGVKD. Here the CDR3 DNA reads TGTGCCATCAGTGAGTCAGCGGACAGGGGCCGAGACTTCGAGCAGTACTTC. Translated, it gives CAISESADRGRDFEQYF.

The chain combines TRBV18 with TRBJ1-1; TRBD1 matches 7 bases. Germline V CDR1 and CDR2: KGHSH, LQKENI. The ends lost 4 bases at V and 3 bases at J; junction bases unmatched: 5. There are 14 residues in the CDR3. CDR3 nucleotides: TGTGCCAGCTCACAGACAGGGTGGGACACTGAAGCTTTCTTT. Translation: CASSQTGWDTEAFF.

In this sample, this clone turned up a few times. In DNA form, the CDR3 reads TGTGCCAGCAGTCAACAGGGAGGGGGTGAAAAACTGTTTTTT. This gives the protein CASSQQGGGEKLFF. V gene TRBV28 combines with J gene TRBJ1-4; maybe TRBD1 (6 bases). Germline CDR1 is MDHEN and CDR2 is SYDVKM. With 5 bases removed from V and 7 bases from J, the gap between germline ends came to 14 bases. The CDR3 sequence is 14 residues long.

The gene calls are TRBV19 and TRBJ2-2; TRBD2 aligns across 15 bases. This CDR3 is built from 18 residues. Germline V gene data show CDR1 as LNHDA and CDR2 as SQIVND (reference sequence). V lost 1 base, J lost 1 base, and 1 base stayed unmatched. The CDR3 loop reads CASSIGTSGRENTGELFF. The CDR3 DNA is TGTGCCAGTAGTATAGGGACTAGCGGGAGGGAGAACACCGGGGAGCTGTTTTTT.

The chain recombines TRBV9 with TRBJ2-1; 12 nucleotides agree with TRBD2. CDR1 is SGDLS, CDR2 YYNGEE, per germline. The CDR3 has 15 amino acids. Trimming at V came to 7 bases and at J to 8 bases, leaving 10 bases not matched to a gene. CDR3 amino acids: CASRKTSGRFDEQFF. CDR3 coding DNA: TGTGCCAGCCGCAAGACTAGCGGGAGATTCGATGAGCAGTTCTTC.

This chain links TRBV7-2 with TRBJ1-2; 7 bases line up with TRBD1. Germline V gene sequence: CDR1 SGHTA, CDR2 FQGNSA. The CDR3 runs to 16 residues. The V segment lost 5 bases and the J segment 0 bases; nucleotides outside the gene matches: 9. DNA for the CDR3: TGTGCCAGCAGCCAGAGACAGGGCGCTTCTAACTATGGCTACACCTTC. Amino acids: CASSQRQGASNYGYTF.

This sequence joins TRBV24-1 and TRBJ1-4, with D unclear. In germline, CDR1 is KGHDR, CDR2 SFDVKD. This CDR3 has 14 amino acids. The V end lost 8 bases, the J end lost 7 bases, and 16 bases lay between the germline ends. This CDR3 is CATTLWVKREKLFF. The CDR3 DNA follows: TGTGCCACCACCCTGTGGGTAAAGCGTGAAAAACTGTTTTTT.

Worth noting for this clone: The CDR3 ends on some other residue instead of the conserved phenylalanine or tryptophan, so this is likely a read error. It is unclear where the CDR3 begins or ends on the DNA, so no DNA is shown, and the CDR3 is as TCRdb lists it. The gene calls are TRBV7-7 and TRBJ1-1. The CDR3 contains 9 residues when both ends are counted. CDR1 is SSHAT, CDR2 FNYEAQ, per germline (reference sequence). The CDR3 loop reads CASSLYSPL.

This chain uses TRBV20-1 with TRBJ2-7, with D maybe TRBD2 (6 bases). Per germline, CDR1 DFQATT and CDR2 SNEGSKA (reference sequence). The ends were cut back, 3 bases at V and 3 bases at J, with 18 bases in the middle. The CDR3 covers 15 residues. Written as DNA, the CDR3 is TGCAGTGCTAGTGAGGCCGCCACGGGACTCTACGAGCAGTACTTC. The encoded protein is CSASEAATGLYEQYF.

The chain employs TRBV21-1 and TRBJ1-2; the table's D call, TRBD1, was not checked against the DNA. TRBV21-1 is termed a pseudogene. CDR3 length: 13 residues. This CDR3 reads CASSMGLSYGYTF. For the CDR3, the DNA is TGTGCCAGCAGCATGGGGCTTTCCTATGGCTACACCTTC.

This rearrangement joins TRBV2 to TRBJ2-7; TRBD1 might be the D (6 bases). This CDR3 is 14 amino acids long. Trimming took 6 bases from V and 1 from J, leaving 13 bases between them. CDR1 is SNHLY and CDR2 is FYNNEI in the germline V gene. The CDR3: CASSSPGQSYEQYF. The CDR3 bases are TGTGCCAGCAGCTCTCCGGGACAATCCTACGAGCAGTACTTC.

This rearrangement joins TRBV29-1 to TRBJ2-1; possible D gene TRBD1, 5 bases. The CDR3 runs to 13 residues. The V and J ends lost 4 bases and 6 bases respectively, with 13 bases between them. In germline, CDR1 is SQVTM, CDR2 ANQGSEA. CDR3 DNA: TGCAGCGTTGGCAGGGTGGGGATCAATGAGCAGTTCTTC. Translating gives CSVGRVGINEQFF.

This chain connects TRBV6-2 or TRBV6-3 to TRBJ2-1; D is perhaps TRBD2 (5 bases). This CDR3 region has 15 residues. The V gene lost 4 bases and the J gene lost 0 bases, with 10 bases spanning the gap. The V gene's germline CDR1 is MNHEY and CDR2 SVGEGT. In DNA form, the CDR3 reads TGTGCCAGCAGTTCGCTCGGACTCTCCTACAATGAGCAGTTCTTC. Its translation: CASSSLGLSYNEQFF.

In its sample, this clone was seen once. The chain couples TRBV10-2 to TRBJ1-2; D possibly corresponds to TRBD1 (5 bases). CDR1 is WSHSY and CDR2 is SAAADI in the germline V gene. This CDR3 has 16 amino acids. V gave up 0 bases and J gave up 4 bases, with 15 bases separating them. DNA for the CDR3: TGCGCCAGCAGTGAGTCCGGGCAGGGTCTCGCCTATGGCTACACCTTC. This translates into CASSESGQGLAYGYTF.